The text below deals with one T cell receptor beta chain. Germline lookup yields CDR1 KGHSH and CDR2 LQKENI. V trimming: 5 bases; J trimming: 7 bases; junction bases outside the gene matches: 5. This CDR3 has 14 residues. The data were taken from a study of blood T cell repertoires in COVID-19. Turning to the study itself: PBMCs, B-cell-depleted T cells, or T cells were the source of the cDNA or gDNA that made up the material.

In the original workflow: Nucleated cell number was recorded as an estimate derived from reference gene primer amplification. The table came from immunoSEQ multiplex PCR; TCRdb's copy has only in-frame clones and leaves some out. V and J calls and clone size follow that table, whereas D and trimming were derived from the DNA. Here the sample spans 250,000 or so clones, roughly 91% being singletons. Sequencing was done on a sample of peripheral blood. The chain joins TRBV18 to TRBJ1-5, with 10 bases that match TRBD1. The receptor was derived from a man aged 25-45 years with COVID-19, enrolled during active disease. CDR3 loop: CASSAGTGEQPQHF. CDR3 nucleotide sequence: TGTGCCAGCTCAGCCGGGACAGGGGAACAGCCCCAGCATTTT.